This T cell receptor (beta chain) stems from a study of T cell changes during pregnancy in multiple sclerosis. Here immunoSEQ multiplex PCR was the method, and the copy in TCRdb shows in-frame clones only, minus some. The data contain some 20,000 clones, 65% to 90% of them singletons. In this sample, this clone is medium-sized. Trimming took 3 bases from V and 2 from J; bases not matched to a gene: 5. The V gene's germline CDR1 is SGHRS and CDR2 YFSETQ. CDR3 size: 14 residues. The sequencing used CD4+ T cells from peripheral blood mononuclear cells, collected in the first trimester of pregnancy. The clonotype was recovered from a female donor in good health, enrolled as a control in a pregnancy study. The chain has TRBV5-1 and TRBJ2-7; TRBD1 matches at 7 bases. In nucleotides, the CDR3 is TGCGCCAGCAGCTCGGTTACAGGGGCCTACGAGCAGTACTTC. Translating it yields CASSSVTGAYEQYF.